The 6 T cell receptor beta chains below were found in one sample sequenced in a study of blood T cell repertoires in COVID-19. Sequencing used immunoSEQ multiplex PCR; TCRdb keeps in-frame clones, though not all of them. This sample has around 150,000 clones, with about 80% found just once. The specimen was PBMCs or T cells enriched from blood (not recorded which). These receptors all come from a woman in her sixties who had recovered from COVID-19.

V and J are TRBV9 and TRBJ2-1; 11 bases align to TRBD2. Germline CDR1 is SGDLS and CDR2 is YYNGEE. V dropped 2 bases and J dropped 8; count of bases not matched to a gene: 9. This CDR3 comprises 16 residues. The CDR3 reads CASSVVAGGLGDEQFF. CDR3 coding DNA: TGTGCCAGCAGCGTCGTAGCGGGGGGGCTCGGAGATGAGCAGTTCTTC.

The CDR3 DNA reads TGTGCCAGCAGCGTAGCTCCACAGGTTGAAGCTTTCTTT. Amino acids: CASSVAPQVEAFF. V gene TRBV9 combines with J gene TRBJ1-1; perhaps TRBD1 as D (5 bases). Germline assignment: CDR1 SGDLS and CDR2 YYNGEE. V was clipped by 0 bases and J by 7 bases, with 10 bases between them. CDR3 size: 13 residues. The full variable domain, completed using reference TRBV9 and TRBJ1-1, is DSGVTQTPKHLITATGQRVTLRCSPRSGDLSVYWYQQSLDQGLQFLIQYYNGEERAKGNILERFSAQQFPDLHSELNLSSLELGDSALYFCASSVAPQVEAFFGQGTRLTVV.

The rearrangement uses TRBV6-5 and TRBJ1-2, with no clear D. Per germline, CDR1 MNHEY and CDR2 SVGAGI. Trimming removed 7 bases at V and 10 bases at J, with 13 bases between. This CDR3 is 11 amino acids long. CDR3 coding DNA: TGTGCCAGCACATCAGGCAGAGACTACACCTTC. The encoded protein is CASTSGRDYTF.

This chain joins TRBV12-5 and TRBJ1-1, with TRBD1 matching 8 bases. J lost 6 bases, V lost 6 bases, and 6 bases had no gene match. Germline loops: CDR1 LGHNT, CDR2 FRNRAP. This CDR3 has 13 amino acids. Here the CDR3 reads CASGSQGAAEAFF. CDR3 bases: TGTGCTAGTGGCTCGCAGGGGGCCGCTGAAGCTTTCTTT.

The V gene is TRBV21-1, the J gene TRBJ1-5. TRBV21-1 is flagged as a pseudogene. The CDR3 sequence is 15 residues long. CDR3 in amino acids: CASSRLSRSGQPQHF. In DNA form, the CDR3 reads TGTGCCAGCAGCAGACTTAGCCGGTCGGGTCAGCCCCAGCATTTT.

The genes are TRBV27 and TRBJ2-5, with 12 positions matching TRBD2. V lost 6 bases and J lost 5; bases outside the gene matches: 22. The CDR3 has 20 residues. Germline V CDR1 and CDR2: MNHEY, SMNVEV (reference sequence). The CDR3 sequence is CASRLTGEGQTSGGRETQYF. The CDR3 coding sequence is TGTGCCAGCAGGCTGACAGGCGAAGGCCAGACTAGCGGGGGTCGGGAGACCCAGTACTTC.